The rows below give T cell receptor beta chains drawn from one sample of a study of T cell changes during pregnancy in multiple sclerosis. Sequenced by immunoSEQ multiplex PCR; TCRdb stores in-frame clones only, minus some. Of 40,000 to 60,000 clones listed, roughly 90% are singletons. Sequencing used CD4+ T cells from peripheral blood mononuclear cells, obtained after pregnancy. The receptors here all came from a female donor with multiple sclerosis, enrolled in a pregnancy study. The conserved cysteine and the conserved F or W are not part of the CDR3 here. Each record gives: D gene, V gene, J gene, CDR3 protein. D genes are given only for firm matches.

TRBD1	TRBV11-2	TRBJ2-7	ASRPSGTGKFHEQY
NA	TRBV29-1	TRBJ2-3	SVIRGPDTQY
TRBD2	TRBV29-1	TRBJ2-4	SALLAGRDKNIQY
TRBD2	TRBV30	TRBJ2-5	AWSVGSKAGQETQY
TRBD1	TRBV7-2	TRBJ2-7	ASSSTGVAYEQY
NA	TRBV7-2	TRBJ2-6	ASSLILSGANVLT
NA	TRBV6-5	TRBJ1-1	ASSGTQGYNTEAF
TRBD1	TRBV6-5	TRBJ1-2	ASSYTTGTVNYGYT
TRBD1	TRBV27	TRBJ1-1	ASSLAGGEDTEAF
NA	TRBV9	TRBJ2-1	ASSVGADSSYNEQF
NA	TRBV2	TRBJ1-6	ASSATGSYSPLH
TRBD1	TRBV9	TRBJ1-4	ASSVSGQSNEKLF
TRBD2	TRBV2	TRBJ2-1	ASSERVSGTASYNEQF
TRBD1	TRBV18	TRBJ1-1	ASSPTGHTEAF
NA	TRBV7-2	TRBJ2-3	ASSLGPTAAQDTQY
TRBD1	TRBV5-8	TRBJ2-5	ASSRDRQETQY
NA	TRBV30	TRBJ1-3	AWSEGNTIY
TRBD1	TRBV7-2	TRBJ1-1	ASSLYPAGTGISEAF
NA	TRBV19	TRBJ2-5	ASSIGGRGVRETQY
TRBD1	TRBV6-5	TRBJ1-2	ASSRFQGASNGYT
TRBD1	TRBV4-3	TRBJ1-4	ASQENLQGNEKLF
NA	TRBV19	TRBJ2-1	ASSLQDSARYNEQF
NA	TRBV15	TRBJ2-1	ATSRDLSTYNEQF
TRBD2	TRBV19	TRBJ2-7	ASSNDRGSPVQY
NA	TRBV7-2	TRBJ1-5	ASSFQGNQPQH
NA	TRBV7-2	TRBJ1-2	ASSLGQRYGYT
TRBD2	TRBV2	TRBJ2-3	ASRGTSGERSTDTQY
NA	TRBV4-3	TRBJ2-5	ASSQVGGQAARTQY
NA	TRBV28	TRBJ1-5	ASRPGTWIFGNQPQH
NA	TRBV4-3	TRBJ2-1	ASSQDINYNEQF
TRBD2	TRBV5-1	TRBJ2-5	ASSEREVSETQY
NA	TRBV5-1	TRBJ2-7	ASSYMANSYEQY
TRBD1	TRBV6-6	TRBJ1-2	ASRNNRGSNYGYT
NA	TRBV19	TRBJ1-1	ASSEQGSRWANTEAF
TRBD1	TRBV7-3	TRBJ1-2	ASSGQGLIGYT
TRBD1	TRBV7-2	TRBJ1-2	ASSSSGGYGYT
TRBD1	TRBV5-8	TRBJ2-2	ASSNQGQVTGELF
TRBD1	TRBV28	TRBJ1-2	ASSLSGTGGWNYGYT
NA	TRBV28	TRBJ1-3	ASSPHRVGNTIY
NA	TRBV18	TRBJ2-7	ASSPPGSYEQY
NA	TRBV5-4	TRBJ1-4	ASSLATGSNEKLF
NA	TRBV7-2	TRBJ2-2	ASSLVTGLNTGELF
NA	TRBV19	TRBJ2-3	ASSPHSQPQADTQY